A single sample is the source of the 32 T cell receptor beta chains below, sequenced in a study of blood T cell repertoires in COVID-19 (dated by TCRdb to the early 2020s). The library was prepared using the immunoSEQ multiplex PCR assay. TCRdb carries this immuneACCESS record with in-frame sequences only. Its versions omit some clonotypes, under half of them owing to an unresolved V gene in the studies checked, with the rest unexplained. The sample data list 170,000 or so clones, and 87% of these were observed just once. 7% of the sample is taken by the ten largest. Specimen: PBMCs or T cells enriched from blood (not recorded which). Every receptor here comes from a woman between 50 and 59 years old who had recovered from COVID-19.

V is TRBV10-3 and J is TRBJ2-7; D gene uncertain. Trimming took off 8 bases at V and 3 bases at J, with 17 bases between the two ends. CDR1 and CDR2 (germline): ENHRY, SYGVKD. The CDR3 runs 14 residues. Written as DNA, the CDR3 is TGTGCCATCCTAACAGATGAACTCCACTACGAGCAGTACTTC. Translation gives CAILTDELHYEQYF.

The rearrangement joins TRBV5-1 to TRBJ2-7; 9 bases agree with TRBD2. From germline, CDR1 is SGHRS and CDR2 YFSETQ. The junction had 13 bases not matched to a gene; V was cut back by 9 bases and J by 3 bases. The CDR3 spans 15 residues. CDR3 DNA: TGCGCCACCCCACTTACCTCGACTAGCGGCTACGAGCAGTACTTC. Protein: CATPLTSTSGYEQYF.

The chain uses TRBV7-2 and TRBJ2-5; 12 bases are shared with TRBD2. The CDR3 contains 17 residues. CDR1 is SGHTA and CDR2 is FQGNSA in the germline V gene. With 1 base clipped from V and 5 bases from J, the junction kept 8 bases outside the gene matches. Here the CDR3 reads CASSLGVLAGGGETQYF. The CDR3 region has the DNA TGTGCCAGCAGCTTAGGAGTACTAGCGGGAGGTGGGGAGACCCAGTACTTC. Together with reference TRBV7-2 and TRBJ2-5, the CDR3 gives the full variable domain: GAGVSQSPSNKVTEKGKDVELRCDPISGHTALYWYRQSLGQGLEFLIYFQGNSAPDKSGLPSDRFSAERTGGSVSTLTIQRTQQEDSAVYLCASSLGVLAGGGETQYFGPGTRLLVL.

The CDR3 sequence: CSVGETLYNEQFF. As DNA, the CDR3 is TGCAGCGTTGGGGAGACCCTTTACAATGAGCAGTTCTTC. The chain links TRBV29-1 to TRBJ2-1; D is perhaps TRBD2 (5 bases). The CDR3 spans 13 residues. V lost 4 bases to trimming and J lost 4 bases, with 11 bases between them. Per the germline V gene, CDR1 is SQVTM and CDR2 is ANQGSEA.

J is TRBJ1-1 and V is TRBV9; D uncertain. Germline lookup yields CDR1 SGDLS and CDR2 YYNGEE. The CDR3 sequence is 13 residues long. V dropped 3 bases and J dropped 4 bases, with 10 bases sitting between them. The CDR3 nucleotides read TGTGCCAGCAGCGCCGGGGTAGGCACTGAAGCTTTCTTT. It codes for CASSAGVGTEAFF.

V usage is TRBV7-3 and J usage is TRBJ1-1; D call uncertain. This CDR3 region has 14 residues. The ends were cut back, 8 bases at V and 1 base at J, with 14 bases in the middle. CDR1 is SGHTA and CDR2 is FQGTGA in the germline V gene. CDR3 coding DNA: TGTGCCAGCCGGCGAGGGCAGCAGAACACTGAAGCTTTCTTT. Translation gives CASRRGQQNTEAFF.

The CDR3 DNA reads as TGTGCCAGCAGTGGCGCGGGTAAGAAGGACAATGAGCAGTTCTTC. It translates to CASSGAGKKDNEQFF. The V call is TRBV2, the J call TRBJ2-1; maybe TRBD2 (5 bases). Germline V gene sequence: CDR1 SNHLY, CDR2 FYNNEI. The CDR3 consists of 15 residues. V was shortened by 4 bases and J by 5 bases, with 15 bases between the two germline ends. Together with reference TRBV2 and TRBJ2-1, the CDR3 gives the full variable domain: EPEVTQTPSHQVTQMGQEVILRCVPISNHLYFYWYRQILGQKVEFLVSFYNNEISEKSEIFDDQFSVERPDGSNFTLKIRSTKLEDSAMYFCASSGAGKKDNEQFFGPGTRLTVL.

The chain couples TRBV6-6 to TRBJ2-3; 9 bases match TRBD2. CDR3 length: 16 amino acids. V was clipped by 0 bases and J by 4 bases; unmatched bases: 5. Germline assignment: CDR1 MNHNY and CDR2 SVGAGI (reference sequence). The CDR3 spells CASSYSVREGPDTQYF. The CDR3 DNA reads as TGTGCCAGCAGTTACTCGGTGCGGGAGGGCCCAGATACGCAGTATTTT.

V usage is TRBV5-1 and J usage is TRBJ1-1; D possibly corresponds to TRBD1 (5 bases). Germline CDR1 SGHRS, CDR2 YFSETQ. Trimming removed 4 bases at V and 4 bases at J, with 14 bases between. This CDR3 is 14 amino acids long. CDR3 loop: CASSPGGGTTEAFF. Written as DNA, the CDR3 is TGCGCCAGCAGCCCGGGTGGGGGGACCACTGAAGCTTTCTTT. Full variable domain (missing parts from reference TRBV5-1 and TRBJ1-1): KAGVTQTPRYLIKTRGQQVTLSCSPISGHRSVSWYQQTPGQGLQFLFEYFSETQRNKGNFPGRFSGRQFSNSRSEMNVSTLELGDSALYLCASSPGGGTTEAFFGQGTRLTVV.

In this sample, this clone turned up a few times. This rearrangement joins TRBV27 to TRBJ1-2, with a tentative D call TRBD1 (5 bases). The CDR3 length is 12 residues. Trimming pared 5 bases from V and 7 bases from J, leaving 11 bases between. Per germline, CDR1 MNHEY and CDR2 SMNVEV (reference sequence). The CDR3 region is CASSLMGGGYTF. Here the CDR3 DNA reads TGTGCCAGCAGTCTAATGGGGGGTGGCTACACCTTC.

The rearrangement uses TRBV24-1 and TRBJ2-1; TRBD2 aligns across 8 bases. The germline CDR1 and CDR2 sequences are KGHDR and SFDVKD. The V segment lost 9 bases and the J segment 0 bases; nucleotides outside the gene matches: 12. This CDR3 is 17 amino acids long. CDR3 nucleotides: TGTGCCACCTCTGCGGGAGGCCTCCAGAGCTCCTACAATGAGCAGTTCTTC. It encodes CATSAGGLQSSYNEQFF.

This clone was recorded once. The chain has TRBV4-3 and TRBJ2-3; 7 nucleotides align to TRBD2. The CDR3 sequence is 16 residues long. The germline V gene has CDR1 LGHNA and CDR2 YSLEER. V shed 1 base, J shed 0 bases, and the junction held 4 bases outside the gene matches. The DNA of the CDR3 is TGCGCCAGCAGCCAAGTCTCACTAGCGAGCACAGATACGCAGTATTTT. This codes for CASSQVSLASTDTQYF.

This chain links TRBV5-4 with TRBJ2-5, with 9 bases fitting TRBD2. V dropped 6 bases and J dropped 1; count of bases not matched to a gene: 7. Germline CDR1 is SGHNT and CDR2 is YYREEE (reference sequence). This CDR3 has 15 amino acids. Here the CDR3 reads CASTMTSGTQETQYF. The CDR3, as DNA: TGTGCCAGCACCATGACTAGCGGTACCCAAGAGACCCAGTACTTC.

The V gene is TRBV5-4, the J gene TRBJ1-4; tentatively, D is TRBD1 (5 bases). The CDR3 is made up of 16 amino acids. The germline V gene has CDR1 SGHNT and CDR2 YYREEE (reference sequence). Trimming took 0 bases from V and 2 from J, leaving 11 bases between them. The CDR3 coding sequence is TGTGCCAGCAGCTTGGAAACAGGAGCTACTAATGAAAAACTGTTTTTT. Protein: CASSLETGATNEKLFF.

J is TRBJ1-5 and V is TRBV28; no clear D gene. Germline V lookup: CDR1 MDHEN, CDR2 SYDVKM. This CDR3 region has 15 residues. Trimming left V 5 bases short and J 0 bases short, with 11 bases between. CDR3 amino acids: CASSLAGNSNQPQHF. In DNA form, the CDR3 reads TGTGCCAGCAGTCTGGCCGGGAATAGCAATCAGCCCCAGCATTTT.

This rearrangement joins TRBV7-2 to TRBJ1-3; maybe TRBD1 (5 bases). Germline-derived CDR1 and CDR2 are SGHTA and FQGNSA. The V end lost 3 bases, the J end lost 2 bases, and 14 bases lay between the germline ends. CDR3 length: 16 amino acids. The DNA for the CDR3 is TGTGCCAGCAGCTTGCCGCGGGGCCAAGCTGGAAACACCATATATTTT. The encoded protein is CASSLPRGQAGNTIYF. The whole variable domain, filled in from reference TRBV7-2 and TRBJ1-3, reads GAGVSQSPSNKVTEKGKDVELRCDPISGHTALYWYRQSLGQGLEFLIYFQGNSAPDKSGLPSDRFSAERTGGSVSTLTIQRTQQEDSAVYLCASSLPRGQAGNTIYFGEGSWLTVV.

The rearrangement links TRBV6-6 to TRBJ1-2; 7 bases map to TRBD1. Looked up from germline, CDR1 is MNHNY and CDR2 is SVGAGI (reference sequence). The junction had 11 bases not matched to a gene; V was cut back by 4 bases and J by 6 bases. This CDR3 contains 15 residues. CDR3 in DNA: TGTGCCAGCAGTTGGGGTCAAGGGGGCGCAGATGGCTACACCTTC. Translation: CASSWGQGGADGYTF.

V and J are TRBV7-2 and TRBJ2-5; D possibly corresponds to TRBD1 (6 bases). Germline V CDR1 and CDR2: SGHTA, FQGNSA. The length of the CDR3 is 15 residues. Deletions cut 1 base from V and 8 bases from J, with 17 bases between. The CDR3 sequence: CASSLEDRPGNTQYF. DNA for the CDR3: TGTGCCAGCAGCTTAGAGGACAGACCGGGTAATACCCAGTACTTC.

The chain employs TRBV28 and TRBJ2-1, with a weak D call TRBD2 (7 bases). The CDR3 runs to 18 residues. The germline V gene encodes CDR1 MDHEN and CDR2 SYDVKM. V was clipped by 4 bases and J by 2 bases, with 21 bases between them. The CDR3 DNA is TGTGCCAGCAGTTCCCCCTTAAAAAGGGGGGGACCCTACAATGAGCAGTTCTTC. Its translation: CASSSPLKRGGPYNEQFF.

V usage is TRBV14 and J usage is TRBJ2-7, with a tentative D call TRBD2 (5 bases). In germline, CDR1 is SGHDN, CDR2 FVKESK. CDR3 length equals 16 residues. V lost 3 bases to trimming and J lost 2 bases, with 17 bases between them. For the CDR3, the DNA is TGTGCCAGCAGCCATCAGAGGGAGAGGAACACCTACGAGCAGTACTTC. This encodes CASSHQRERNTYEQYF.

This clone has only a few counts. The chain has TRBV28 and TRBJ1-1; D gene ambiguous. This CDR3 comprises 12 residues. Germline V CDR1 and CDR2: MDHEN, SYDVKM. V gave up 2 bases and J gave up 2 bases, with 3 bases separating them. CDR3 sequence: CASSLGNTEAFF. For the CDR3, the DNA is TGTGCCAGCAGTTTAGGCAACACTGAAGCTTTCTTT.

CDR3 loop: CASSIQGGSTDTQYF. CDR3 nucleotide sequence: TGCGCCAGCAGCATTCAGGGAGGGTCCACAGATACGCAGTATTTT. The chain has TRBV5-1 and TRBJ2-3; 7 positions match TRBD2. CDR1 is SGHRS and CDR2 is YFSETQ in the germline V gene. J gave up 2 bases and V 4 bases, and 7 bases lay outside the gene matches. The CDR3 has 15 amino acids.

The genes are TRBV15 and TRBJ2-5, with 8 bases identical to TRBD2. Looked up from germline, CDR1 is LNHNV and CDR2 is YYDKDF (reference sequence). J lost 1 base, V lost 0 bases, and 7 bases had no gene match. CDR3 size: 17 residues. The CDR3: CATSRDLREGFQETQYF. The DNA of the CDR3 is TGTGCCACCAGCAGAGATCTCCGGGAGGGGTTCCAAGAGACCCAGTACTTC.

This sequence joins TRBV19 and TRBJ1-1; D is ambiguous. Germline lookup yields CDR1 LNHDA and CDR2 SQIVND (reference sequence). Trimming left V 5 bases short and J 1 base short, with 8 bases between. The CDR3 spans 13 residues. In nucleotides, the CDR3 is TGTGCCAGTAGTCGGGGAGGGAACACTGAAGCTTTCTTT. Residues: CASSRGGNTEAFF. Full variable domain (rest looked up from reference TRBV19 and TRBJ1-1): DGGITQSPKYLFRKEGQNVTLSCEQNLNHDAMYWYRQDPGQGLRLIYYSQIVNDFQKGDIAEGYSVSREKKESFPLTVTSAQKNPTAFYLCASSRGGNTEAFFGQGTRLTVV.

The rearrangement uses TRBV6-6 and TRBJ1-1; 7 nucleotides line up with TRBD1. The CDR3 extends over 13 amino acids. V lost 6 bases, J lost 5 bases, and 6 bases stayed unmatched. CDR1 MNHNY and CDR2 SVGAGI come from the germline V gene (reference sequence). CDR3 sequence (DNA): TGTGCCAGCAGAACCAAACAGGGGACTGAAGCTTTCTTT. The encoded protein is CASRTKQGTEAFF.

This clone was counted between two and nine times. The chain recombines TRBV6-5 with TRBJ2-7; no reliable D call. Germline V gives CDR1 MNHEY, CDR2 SVGAGI. Trimming pared 5 bases from V and 0 bases from J, leaving 11 bases between. The CDR3 totals 14 residues. The CDR3 reads CASSPYLSSYEQYF. The DNA of the CDR3 is TGTGCCAGCAGTCCTTATCTGTCCTCCTACGAGCAGTACTTC.

The V and J genes are TRBV19 and TRBJ1-3, with TRBD1 matching 7 bases. V was pared by 7 bases and J by 8 bases, with 14 bases of the junction left unmatched. The CDR3 is 15 residues long. Germline CDR1 LNHDA, CDR2 SQIVND (reference sequence). CDR3 region: CASISTGTAPDTIYF. The CDR3 DNA follows: TGTGCCAGTATTAGTACGGGGACAGCCCCAGACACCATATATTTT.

The chain carries TRBV12-3 or TRBV12-4 and TRBJ1-3; no reliable D call. The V end lost 7 bases, the J end lost 0 bases, and 4 bases lay between the germline ends. The CDR3 runs 12 residues. DNA for the CDR3: TGTGCCAGCAAGAGCTCTGGAAACACCATATATTTT. Translated, it gives CASKSSGNTIYF.

The chain uses TRBV11-2 and TRBJ2-1; TRBD2 agrees at 11 bases. CDR1 and CDR2 from the germline V gene are SGHAT and FQNNGV. The CDR3 runs 15 residues. Losses at the gene ends were 9 bases for V and 7 bases for J; bases not matched to a gene: 11. CDR3 nucleotide sequence: TGTGCCAGTTTAGCGGGAGGGGAGTCTAGGAATGAGCAGTTCTTC. This translates into CASLAGGESRNEQFF.

The chain couples TRBV13 to TRBJ1-5; the D gene is possibly TRBD1 (5 bases). The CDR3 is made up of 14 amino acids. Germline CDR1 PRHDT, CDR2 FYEKMQ (reference sequence). V was cut by 1 base and J by 4 bases, with 8 bases left in between. CDR3 coding DNA: TGTGCCAGCAGCTTAGCACAGGAAAATCAGCCCCAGCATTTT. Translated, it gives CASSLAQENQPQHF.

The rearrangement uses TRBV7-9 and TRBJ1-2, with TRBD1 matching over 8 bases. Germline V gene sequence: CDR1 SEHNR, CDR2 FQNEAQ (reference sequence). The CDR3 covers 14 residues. With 8 bases clipped from V and 0 bases from J, the junction kept 5 bases outside the gene matches. The CDR3 DNA is TGTGCCAGCGGGGACAGGATGTCTAACTATGGCTACACCTTC. It encodes CASGDRMSNYGYTF.

The chain recombines TRBV7-9 with TRBJ2-1; D uncertain. V lost 2 bases and J 2 bases, leaving 10 bases between the germline ends. The CDR3 has 15 amino acids. Germline lookup yields CDR1 SEHNR and CDR2 FQNEAQ (reference sequence). CDR3 amino acids: CASSLSEVTYNEQFF. In DNA, the CDR3 is TGTGCCAGCAGCTTAAGTGAGGTGACCTACAATGAGCAGTTCTTC.